This TCR beta chain emerged from a study of blood T cells in healthy people across ages. For the study at large: Template switching caught about one barcoded beta molecule for each two T cells.

Study outcomes and limitations: Because sorting was not performed, PBMCs prevented conclusive naive versus antigen-experienced comparison. Higher diversity, along with more naive CD4+ cells, distinguished long-lived donors from aged donors. The CMV status of each donor remained undetermined, and this could have confounded shifts in expanded clonotypes.

With a J-beta primer mix and a sample-barcoded 5' primer, a second PCR ran about 7 to 11 cycles. TCRdb passed the 5' RACE reads through MiXCR, listing each CDR3 protein once. The sample contains over 700,000 distinct CDR3 sequences, 53% of which appear only once. The V gene's germline CDR1 is SGDLS and CDR2 YYNGEE. Trimming at V came to 3 bases and at J to 1 base, leaving 8 bases not matched to a gene. The CDR3 length is 18 residues. About this clonotype: No antigen is known for it.

This TCR was sampled from a man aged 80 or over in good health. The chain has TRBV9 and TRBJ2-6; 9 bases align to TRBD1. The sample consisted of blood. The CDR3 spells CASSAPGTGLSGANVLTF. DNA for the CDR3: TGTGCCAGCAGCGCCCCCGGGACAGGGCTTTCTGGGGCCAACGTCCTGACTTTC.